The 30 T cell receptor beta chains presented below share a single source sample, sequenced in a study of blood T cell repertoires in COVID-19. Clones were read by immunoSEQ multiplex PCR, and TCRdb kept only the in-frame ones, dropping some. The sample lists over 120,000 clones; 80% were seen once. The sequenced sample was peripheral blood. The receptor source for this set is a man aged 65 to 79 who had recovered from COVID-19.

DNA for the CDR3: TGTGCCAGCAGCCACGGACAGGGGGCTTCTGGGGCCAACGTCCTGACTTTC. Translating gives CASSHGQGASGANVLTF. The chain combines TRBV3-1 (or the pseudogene TRBV3-2) with TRBJ2-6; TRBD1 aligns across 11 bases. Germline V gene sequence: CDR1 LGHDT, CDR2 YNNKEL (reference sequence). J gave up 1 base and V 3 bases, and 2 bases lay outside the gene matches. The CDR3 length is 17 residues.

The chain combines TRBV21-1 with TRBJ2-7; TRBD1 reflects the table's D call only, with no check against the DNA. TRBV21-1 is described as a pseudogene. There are 14 residues in the CDR3. CDR3 coding DNA: TGTGCCAGCCTCCTGGACAGGGGGGCCTACGAGCAGTACTTC. Translating gives CASLLDRGAYEQYF.

The rearrangement uses TRBV5-1 and TRBJ2-7; D perhaps matches TRBD2 (6 bases). CDR1 is SGHRS and CDR2 is YFSETQ in the germline V gene. Trimming removed 4 bases at V and 6 bases at J, with 20 bases between. The length of the CDR3 is 15 residues. CDR3 bases: TGCGCCAGCAGCGAAGCCGGGACTGAAGGACTCGAGCAGTACTTC. It encodes CASSEAGTEGLEQYF. The full variable domain, completed using reference TRBV5-1 and TRBJ2-7, is KAGVTQTPRYLIKTRGQQVTLSCSPISGHRSVSWYQQTPGQGLQFLFEYFSETQRNKGNFPGRFSGRQFSNSRSEMNVSTLELGDSALYLCASSEAGTEGLEQYFGPGTRLTVT.

The rearrangement joins TRBV6-5 to TRBJ1-2, with 7 bases identical to TRBD1. Germline CDR1 MNHEY, CDR2 SVGAGI. The junction had 13 bases not matched to a gene; V was cut back by 5 bases and J by 7 bases. This CDR3 has 15 residues. CDR3 sequence (DNA): TGTGCCAGCAGTCACAGACAGGGTTTCTCTGCTGGCTACACCTTC. Translation gives CASSHRQGFSAGYTF.

The V and J genes are TRBV6-2 or TRBV6-3 and TRBJ2-5; the D gene is possibly TRBD1 (6 bases). This CDR3 spans 14 amino acids. V lost 1 base, J lost 5 bases, and 11 bases lay in between. Looked up from germline, CDR1 is MNHEY and CDR2 is SVGEGT. CDR3 sequence (DNA): TGTGCCAGCAGTTACTTGGGGGCGAGGGAGACCCAGTACTTC. Amino acids: CASSYLGARETQYF.

The chain recombines TRBV6-2 or TRBV6-3 with TRBJ2-5; weak D call: TRBD2 (7 bases). CDR1 MNHEY and CDR2 SVGEGT come from the germline V gene. V lost 3 bases, J lost 4 bases, and 15 bases lay in between. CDR3 size: 15 residues. CDR3 DNA sequence: TGTGCCAGCAGTTATCAAAGGGGGGGAGGAGAGACCCAGTACTTC. It codes for CASSYQRGGGETQYF.

This sequence joins TRBV5-6 and TRBJ2-1, with 7 bases lining up with TRBD2. Germline V gene lookup returns CDR1 SGHDT and CDR2 YYEEEE. V lost 4 bases, J lost 10 bases, and 14 bases stayed unmatched. The CDR3 is 15 residues long. The CDR3 is CASSLVRDYLTEQFF. The CDR3 DNA is TGTGCCAGCAGCCTCGTCCGGGACTACCTCACCGAGCAGTTCTTC.

This chain connects TRBV6-5 to TRBJ2-7; 7 nucleotides match TRBD1. Germline CDR1 reads MNHEY; CDR2 reads SVGAGI. Trimming removed 6 bases from V and 4 bases from J; junction bases left unmatched: 9. The CDR3 runs to 14 residues. For the CDR3, the DNA is TGTGCCAGCAGCCCCGGGACAGTGACTTACGAGCAGTACTTC. This sequence encodes CASSPGTVTYEQYF.

Remarks on this clone: Given the absence of the conserved phenylalanine or tryptophan at the CDR3 end, a read error is likely. The limits of the CDR3 on the DNA are not certain, so only TCRdb's listed CDR3 is given. V usage is TRBV12-3 or TRBV12-4 and J usage is TRBJ1-2; the D segment call TRBD1 is taken from the table without a DNA check. The CDR3 totals 9 residues, both ends included. This CDR3 reads CASSPDRPS.

The rearrangement uses TRBV5-1 and TRBJ2-7, with unresolved D. This CDR3 spans 12 amino acids. Germline-derived CDR1 and CDR2 are SGHRS and YFSETQ. Trimming pared 4 bases from V and 3 bases from J, leaving 8 bases between. The CDR3 coding sequence is TGCGCCAGCAGCCGAAATAGCTACGAGCAGTACTTC. It is translated as CASSRNSYEQYF.

The chain links TRBV29-1 to TRBJ2-3, with 9 bases aligning to TRBD2. The germline V gene encodes CDR1 SQVTM and CDR2 ANQGSEA. The junction had 7 bases not matched to a gene; V was cut back by 6 bases and J by 0 bases. The CDR3 runs to 15 residues. In DNA, the CDR3 is TGCAGCGTAACCGGAACTAGCGGGAGCACAGATACGCAGTATTTT. It specifies CSVTGTSGSTDTQYF.

The V gene is TRBV5-6, the J gene TRBJ2-7; no definite D call. Germline CDR1 reads SGHDT; CDR2 reads YYEEEE. This CDR3 region has 14 residues. The V end was cut by 3 bases, the J end by 0 bases, with 10 bases between. DNA for the CDR3: TGTGCCAGCAGCTCCGGTCCTAGCTCCTACGAGCAGTACTTC. Its translation: CASSSGPSSYEQYF.

The chain is built from TRBV4-3 and TRBJ2-3, with D possibly being TRBD2 (6 bases). Trimming pared 0 bases from V and 6 bases from J, leaving 22 bases between. Germline CDR1 LGHNA, CDR2 YSLEER. CDR3 length equals 18 residues. In DNA form, the CDR3 reads TGCGCCAGCAGCCAAGACCACCGCCGCGGGACCCTGAGGGATACGCAGTATTTT. It encodes CASSQDHRRGTLRDTQYF.

Only a few counts were recorded for this clone. This rearrangement joins TRBV5-8 to TRBJ2-5; 11 positions agree with TRBD2. CDR1 is SGHTS and CDR2 is YDEGEE in the germline V gene. V was pared by 3 bases and J by 1 base, with 11 bases of the junction left unmatched. This CDR3 is built from 18 residues. This CDR3 reads CASSSGGEGLAVQETQYF. The CDR3 DNA reads as TGTGCCAGCAGCTCGGGCGGGGAGGGACTAGCGGTCCAAGAGACCCAGTACTTC.

This sequence joins TRBV7-9 and TRBJ2-3; D unclear. This CDR3 comprises 11 residues. Germline CDR1 and CDR2: SEHNR and FQNEAQ (reference sequence). The ends were cut back, 5 bases at V and 3 bases at J, with 3 bases in the middle. In DNA form, the CDR3 reads TGTGCCAGCAGCCAAACAGATACGCAGTATTTT. Translated, it gives CASSQTDTQYF.

The chain recombines TRBV2 with TRBJ2-4; D possibly corresponds to TRBD2 (6 bases). The CDR3 extends over 14 amino acids. CDR1 and CDR2 (germline): SNHLY, FYNNEI. V gave up 8 bases and J gave up 5 bases, with 16 bases separating them. DNA of the CDR3: TGTGCCAGCGGGGATGGCTGGGAGGAAAACATTCAGTACTTC. Amino acids: CASGDGWEENIQYF.

This chain connects TRBV6-5 to TRBJ1-2; D is ambiguous. The CDR3 consists of 15 residues. V was cut by 7 bases and J by 2 bases, with 17 bases left in between. Germline values: CDR1 MNHEY, CDR2 SVGAGI. Written as DNA, the CDR3 is TGTGCCAGCACCAACTTGGGCCAGCTCAACTATGGCTACACCTTC. Protein: CASTNLGQLNYGYTF.

V and J are TRBV30 and TRBJ2-3, with D possibly TRBD2 on 6 matching bases. The CDR3 length is 13 residues. The V end lost 2 bases, the J end lost 3 bases, and 9 bases lay between the germline ends. Per germline, CDR1 GTSNPN and CDR2 SVGIG (reference sequence). The CDR3 protein is CAWSIRETDTQYF. CDR3 DNA: TGTGCCTGGAGTATTCGGGAGACAGATACGCAGTATTTT.

This rearrangement joins TRBV3-1 (or the pseudogene TRBV3-2) to TRBJ2-5; 11 positions agree with TRBD2. Germline CDR1 LGHDT, CDR2 YNNKEL (reference sequence). CDR3 length: 18 residues. The ends lost 3 bases at V and 2 bases at J; junction bases unmatched: 11. In nucleotides, the CDR3 is TGTGCCAGCAGCCACTATCTTAGCGGGAGGGCGATTCAAGAGACCCAGTACTTC. Translated, it gives CASSHYLSGRAIQETQYF.

The chain carries TRBV21-1 and TRBJ1-2; the table's D call of TRBD1 was not tested on the DNA. TRBV21-1 is flagged as a pseudogene. The CDR3 is made up of 14 amino acids. CDR3: CASSFAWDTYGYTF. The CDR3 nucleotides read TGTGCCAGCAGCTTCGCATGGGACACCTATGGCTACACCTTC.

This clone was seen only once. The chain is built from TRBV18 and TRBJ2-4; 7 bases line up with TRBD2. Germline V gene lookup returns CDR1 KGHSH and CDR2 LQKENI. With 2 bases clipped from V and 6 bases from J, the junction kept 13 bases outside the gene matches. CDR3 length equals 17 residues. CDR3: CASSPMASGLGRNIQYF. CDR3 DNA sequence: TGTGCCAGCTCACCAATGGCTAGCGGCTTAGGGAGAAACATTCAGTACTTC.

V usage is TRBV9 and J usage is TRBJ1-5; 7 positions agree with TRBD1. The CDR3 extends over 15 amino acids. With 3 bases clipped from V and 2 bases from J, the junction kept 5 bases outside the gene matches. The germline CDR1 and CDR2 sequences are SGDLS and YYNGEE. In DNA, the CDR3 is TGTGCCAGCAGCGCGGGAACAGGGGGCAATCAGCCCCAGCATTTT. It encodes CASSAGTGGNQPQHF.

This chain links TRBV29-1 with TRBJ1-1; D is perhaps TRBD1 (5 bases). The CDR3 is made up of 12 amino acids. Trimming stripped 4 bases from V and 0 bases from J, with 6 bases between. Germline loops: CDR1 SQVTM, CDR2 ANQGSEA. DNA of the CDR3: TGCAGCGTTGCGGGGGTGAACACTGAAGCTTTCTTT. This gives the protein CSVAGVNTEAFF.

The chain uses TRBV18 and TRBJ1-5; TRBD1 matches 9 bases. This CDR3 has 15 amino acids. J lost 6 bases, V lost 3 bases, and 6 bases had no gene match. The V gene's germline CDR1 is KGHSH and CDR2 LQKENI. Written as DNA, the CDR3 is TGTGCCAGCTCACCCGGGACAGGGATTATTCAGCCCCAGCATTTT. Protein: CASSPGTGIIQPQHF.

This clone was seen a handful of times. The V and J genes are TRBV7-2 and TRBJ1-1; D is perhaps TRBD1 (6 bases). The CDR3 is 13 amino acids. The germline CDR1 and CDR2 sequences are SGHTA and FQGNSA. V lost 3 bases to trimming and J lost 4 bases, with 9 bases between them. CDR3 in DNA: TGTGCCAGCAGCTTCACAGGGCTCACTGAAGCTTTCTTT. The encoded protein is CASSFTGLTEAFF.

In regard to this clone: Distinct nucleotide sequences in the sample also encode this CDR3. V usage is TRBV7-2 and J usage is TRBJ1-3; D uncertain. The V gene's germline CDR1 is SGHTA and CDR2 FQGNSA. V gave up 5 bases and J gave up 2 bases, with 10 bases separating them. The CDR3 contains 14 residues. The CDR3 DNA follows: TGTGCCAGCAGCCTAACTCGGGCTGGAAACACCATATATTTT. This codes for CASSLTRAGNTIYF.

V is TRBV18 and J is TRBJ2-7; tentative D call: TRBD1 (5 bases). Trimming removed 0 bases from V and 4 bases from J, with 19 bases in between. This CDR3 is 17 amino acids long. Germline V lookup: CDR1 KGHSH, CDR2 LQKENI. The CDR3 DNA follows: TGTGCCAGCTCACCACCGGTTTTCCCGGACAATAAATACGAGCAGTACTTC. This gives the protein CASSPPVFPDNKYEQYF.

This clone was observed once. The chain recombines TRBV5-1 with TRBJ2-3; TRBD2 aligns across 8 bases. CDR1 and CDR2 from the germline V gene are SGHRS and YFSETQ. V trimming: 4 bases; J trimming: 2 bases; junction bases outside the gene matches: 6. The CDR3 extends over 15 amino acids. CDR3: CASSRTSSDTDTQYF. CDR3 sequence (DNA): TGCGCCAGCAGCCGGACTAGCAGTGACACAGATACGCAGTATTTT.

This sequence joins TRBV6-5 and TRBJ2-5; TRBD2 matches 9 bases. This CDR3 has 15 amino acids. Trimming at V came to 7 bases and at J to 5 bases, leaving 11 bases not matched to a gene. Germline V lookup: CDR1 MNHEY, CDR2 SVGAGI. The CDR3 region is CASTHGVAGVETQYF. As DNA, the CDR3 is TGTGCCAGCACCCATGGGGTAGCGGGAGTGGAGACCCAGTACTTC.

This chain connects TRBV19 to TRBJ1-2; no clear D gene. Germline values: CDR1 LNHDA, CDR2 SQIVND (reference sequence). Trimming left V 5 bases short and J 2 bases short, with 9 bases between. The CDR3 extends over 13 amino acids. Here the CDR3 DNA reads TGTGCCAGTAGTTATCCAGGAAACTATGGCTACACCTTC. It yields the protein CASSYPGNYGYTF.